This T cell receptor beta chain was retrieved from a study of blood T cell repertoires in COVID-19. Background on the study: The analysed material was cDNA or gDNA that came from T cells, B-cell-depleted T cells, or PBMCs.

Seattle patients were enrolled while actively infected and followed longitudinally. In the source study's methods: Reference gene primer amplification gave estimated nucleated cell counts. Data came from immunoSEQ multiplex PCR; TCRdb stores just in-frame clones and leaves some out. Clone size and V and J calls were adopted from that table, with D and trimming inferred from the DNA. This table holds 250,000 to 350,000 clones, 75% to 90% found once. CDR1 and CDR2 (germline): LNHDA, SQIVND (reference sequence). J was trimmed by 4 bases and V by 3 bases; bases with no gene match: 6. There are 15 residues in the CDR3.

This chain uses TRBV19 with TRBJ2-3, with 8 bases that match TRBD2. Sequences were obtained from peripheral blood. The TCR sequence derives from a woman under 40 with COVID-19, enrolled during active disease. The CDR3 DNA reads as TGTGCCAGTAGTATGGGGGCGGGAGGCGCAGATACGCAGTATTTT. It translates to CASSMGAGGADTQYF.